Listed here is a single T cell receptor (beta chain). The CDR3 spans 13 residues. The germline V gene encodes CDR1 SGDLS and CDR2 YYNGEE. Trimming cost V 0 bases and J 2 bases, with 4 bases left between them. These data belong to a study of blood T cell repertoires in COVID-19. Per the study methods: Reference gene primers were amplified, and this amplification served to estimate nucleated cell counts. TCRdb keeps only in-frame clones here, not all; method: immunoSEQ multiplex PCR. The V and J calls and clone size are taken from that table; D and trimming were inferred from the DNA. The table lists 200,000 to 250,000 clones, about four fifths of them singletons.

The sample was peripheral blood. This receptor was identified in a woman aged 80 or older with COVID-19, enrolled during active disease. The rearrangement links TRBV9 to TRBJ2-3; D gene unclear. The CDR3 region has the DNA TGTGCCAGCAGCGTAGGTATCACAGATACGCAGTATTTT. Translation: CASSVGITDTQYF.